This T cell receptor beta chain was obtained from a study of CD8 T cells in ankylosing spondylitis. Broader study findings: Significant enrichment of disease-linked clones was reported in matched ankylosing spondylitis synovial fluid. Ankylosing spondylitis blood appeared to be characterized by a TCR beta motif of eight highly homologous variants. Those disease-linked clones were CD8+; they were also relatively rare in peripheral blood.

Quantitative 5'-RACE with molecular barcodes produced the TCR beta libraries. TCRdb re-called the 5' RACE reads through MiXCR, storing one row per CDR3 protein. In the table there are a few hundred thousand distinct CDR3 sequences, 15% to 20% of which are singletons. Notes on this clonotype: What it binds is unknown.

CDR3 size: 14 residues. V dropped 10 bases and J dropped 5; count of bases not matched to a gene: 8. Germline CDR1 reads MDHEN; CDR2 reads SYDVKM. The J gene is TRBJ2-2, the V gene TRBV28, with 9 bases identical to TRBD1. The TCR comes from a male donor with ankylosing spondylitis or in good health (not recorded which). Material for sequencing was blood, either unsorted or a sorted T cell fraction (not recorded which). The CDR3 DNA reads TGTGCCACCGATGGGACAGGGCATACCGGGGAGCTGTTTTTT. As protein: CATDGTGHTGELFF.